The 28 T cell receptor beta chains listed next were all sequenced from one sample in a study of CD8+CD57+ T cells in acquired aplastic anemia (dated by TCRdb to 2017 to 2018). For sequencing, an Illumina HiSeq 2000 was employed. Genomic DNA was used as template for profiling of TCR beta VDJ combinations and CDR3 sequences. TCRdb reran the public reads through fastp at Q25 and MiXCR, keeping productive beta chains. Every distinct CDR3 protein forms one entry, paired with its most common genes and DNA. The sample contains 35,000 to 45,000 distinct CDR3 sequences, roughly two thirds of them found a single time. The ten top clones hold 23% of the sample. Sequencing was done on a sample of sorted CD4+, CD8+, or CD8+CD57+ T cells (not recorded which) from PBMCs. The receptor source for this set is a human donor in good health, serving as a control.

The chain has TRBV9 and TRBJ1-6; 9 nucleotides agree with TRBD1. In germline, CDR1 is SGDLS, CDR2 YYNGEE. Losses at the gene ends were 4 bases for V and 7 bases for J; bases not matched to a gene: 9. CDR3 size: 16 residues. This CDR3 is CASSPGTGSVNSPLHF. The CDR3 nucleotides are TGTGCCAGCAGCCCCGGGACAGGGTCAGTCAATTCACCCCTCCACTTT. Together with reference TRBV9 and TRBJ1-6, the CDR3 gives the full variable domain: DSGVTQTPKHLITATGQRVTLRCSPRSGDLSVYWYQQSLDQGLQFLIQYYNGEERAKGNILERFSAQQFPDLHSELNLSSLELGDSALYFCASSPGTGSVNSPLHFGNGTRLTVT.

The chain couples TRBV2 to TRBJ1-1; 7 bases align to TRBD1. Per the germline V gene, CDR1 is SNHLY and CDR2 is FYNNEI. The CDR3 totals 11 residues. Losses at the gene ends were 6 bases for V and 8 bases for J; bases not matched to a gene: 3. This CDR3 is CASRRGQEAFF. The CDR3 DNA follows: TGTGCCAGCAGGAGGGGGCAGGAAGCTTTCTTT.

CDR3: CASSSQGTSTDTQYF. The CDR3 nucleotides read TGTGCCAGCAGCTCCCAGGGAACTAGCACAGATACGCAGTATTTT. The chain combines TRBV11-1 with TRBJ2-3; D possibly corresponds to TRBD1 (5 bases). V lost 4 bases to trimming and J lost 0 bases, with 11 bases between them. The CDR3 covers 15 residues. Germline-derived CDR1 and CDR2 are SGHAT and FQDESV (reference sequence). The entire variable domain, with the rest obtained from reference TRBV11-1 and TRBJ2-3, is as follows: EAEVAQSPRYKITEKSQAVAFWCDPISGHATLYWYRQILGQGPELLVQFQDESVVDDSQLPKDRFSAERLKGVDSTLKIQPAELGDSAMYLCASSSQGTSTDTQYFGPGTRLTVL.

The chain is built from TRBV11-2 and TRBJ2-1, with TRBD2 identical over 8 bases. The CDR3 sequence is 15 residues long. The junction had 12 bases not matched to a gene; V was cut back by 4 bases and J by 10 bases. In germline, CDR1 is SGHAT, CDR2 FQNNGV. This chain's CDR3 is CASSSLSGGPREQFF. The CDR3 region has the DNA TGTGCCAGCAGCTCCCTTTCGGGGGGGCCGCGAGAGCAGTTCTTC.

The chain has TRBV7-2 and TRBJ1-2, with unresolved D. This CDR3 has 12 amino acids. Per germline, CDR1 SGHTA and CDR2 FQGNSA. Trimming cost V 5 bases and J 7 bases, with 11 bases left between them. The CDR3 coding sequence is TGTGCCAGCAGCCCAGTGGCCCTTGGCTACACCTTC. It codes for CASSPVALGYTF.

Here the CDR3 DNA reads TGTGCCAGCAGCGTCGACAGATGGGGGGCCAACGTCCTGACTTTC. Its translation: CASSVDRWGANVLTF. The rearrangement uses TRBV9 and TRBJ2-6; tentatively, D is TRBD1 (5 bases). This CDR3 has 15 amino acids. Per germline, CDR1 SGDLS and CDR2 YYNGEE. Trimming stripped 2 bases from V and 4 bases from J, with 10 bases between. The full variable domain, in which reference TRBV9 and TRBJ2-6 provide the parts outside the CDR3, is DSGVTQTPKHLITATGQRVTLRCSPRSGDLSVYWYQQSLDQGLQFLIQYYNGEERAKGNILERFSAQQFPDLHSELNLSSLELGDSALYFCASSVDRWGANVLTFGAGSRLTVL.

The genes are TRBV15 and TRBJ1-1, with a weak D call TRBD1 (5 bases). The CDR3 length is 14 residues. V lost 5 bases, J lost 4 bases, and 14 bases lay in between. The V gene's germline CDR1 is LNHNV and CDR2 YYDKDF (reference sequence). CDR3 in amino acids: CATSGGILGTEAFF. CDR3 DNA: TGTGCCACCAGCGGGGGAATTTTGGGCACTGAAGCTTTCTTT.

The V and J genes are TRBV15 and TRBJ1-1; D not certain. This CDR3 is 12 amino acids long. The V gene lost 9 bases and the J gene lost 1 base, with 9 bases spanning the gap. The germline V gene has CDR1 LNHNV and CDR2 YYDKDF (reference sequence). CDR3 DNA sequence: TGTGCCACTCGTGGACCGAACACTGAAGCTTTCTTT. It encodes CATRGPNTEAFF.

This rearrangement joins TRBV11-1 to TRBJ2-3; D may be TRBD1 or TRBD2 (5 bases each). The ends were cut back, 5 bases at V and 8 bases at J, with 20 bases in the middle. CDR1 is SGHAT and CDR2 is FQDESV in the germline V gene (reference sequence). CDR3 length equals 15 residues. This CDR3 reads CASSRNGTRKGTQYF. The CDR3 DNA reads TGTGCCAGCAGCCGCAACGGGACCAGGAAGGGTACGCAGTATTTT.

The gene calls are TRBV6-1 and TRBJ1-6; TRBD1 aligns across 7 bases. The CDR3 totals 16 residues. The trim removed 6 bases at V and 9 bases at J, leaving 14 bases unmatched. Germline loops: CDR1 MNHNS, CDR2 SASEGT. The DNA for the CDR3 is TGTGCCAGCAGCCATATATCTGGGGGACAGAGTTCACCCCTCCACTTT. This translates into CASSHISGGQSSPLHF.

The chain is built from TRBV20-1 and TRBJ2-7; weak D call: TRBD2 (5 bases). CDR3 length: 15 residues. Germline values: CDR1 DFQATT, CDR2 SNEGSKA (reference sequence). Trimming removed 6 bases at V and 0 bases at J, with 18 bases between. The CDR3 sequence is CSAPSPGTSSYEQYF. The CDR3 DNA is TGCAGTGCCCCATCCCCGGGCACTAGCTCCTACGAGCAGTACTTC.

This clonotype was observed many times. The chain has TRBV11-1 and TRBJ2-3, with 8 bases lining up with TRBD1. Germline assignment: CDR1 SGHAT and CDR2 FQDESV (reference sequence). This CDR3 has 15 residues. The ends lost 5 bases at V and 5 bases at J; junction bases unmatched: 9. The CDR3 nucleotides are TGTGCCAGCAGCCTCCTGGACAGGGTGGGAGATACGCAGTATTTT. Amino acid sequence: CASSLLDRVGDTQYF.

The chain recombines TRBV4-3 with TRBJ2-1; D possibly matches TRBD1 or TRBD2 (5 bases each). Germline V gene sequence: CDR1 LGHNA, CDR2 YSLEER. The CDR3 length is 13 residues. V lost 4 bases, J lost 4 bases, and 8 bases lay in between. In DNA form, the CDR3 reads TGCGCCAGCAGCCCGGGACGGTACAATGAGCAGTTCTTC. Protein: CASSPGRYNEQFF.

This clonotype was recorded a few times. The V and J genes are TRBV24-1 and TRBJ2-1; D could derive from TRBD1 or TRBD2 (6 bases each). Trimming stripped 6 bases from V and 0 bases from J, with 11 bases between. Germline V gene data show CDR1 as KGHDR and CDR2 as SFDVKD. The length of the CDR3 is 15 residues. CDR3 amino acids: CATSPGASSYNEQFF. As DNA, the CDR3 is TGTGCCACCAGTCCGGGGGCAAGCTCCTACAATGAGCAGTTCTTC.

This chain uses TRBV5-6 with TRBJ1-1, with D hard to call. Germline values: CDR1 SGHDT, CDR2 YYEEEE. This CDR3 has 15 residues. V shed 0 bases and J shed 3 bases, with 12 bases lying between them. CDR3 sequence: CASSLGPSEDTEAFF. CDR3 DNA sequence: TGTGCCAGCAGCTTGGGGCCCTCGGAGGACACTGAAGCTTTCTTT. The entire variable domain, with the rest obtained from reference TRBV5-6 and TRBJ1-1, is as follows: DAGVTQSPTHLIKTRGQQVTLRCSPKSGHDTVSWYQQALGQGPQFIFQYYEEEERQRGNFPDRFSGHQFPNYSSELNVNALLLGDSALYLCASSLGPSEDTEAFFGQGTRLTVV.

This clonotype was observed at least ten times. The chain combines TRBV25-1 with TRBJ1-2, with 7 nucleotides matching TRBD1. Germline CDR1 is MGHDK and CDR2 is SYGVNS. The CDR3 sequence is 12 residues long. Trimming removed 4 bases from V and 8 bases from J; junction bases left unmatched: 4. CDR3 sequence reads: CASSVTGWGYTF. As DNA, the CDR3 is TGTGCCAGCAGTGTGACAGGGTGGGGCTACACCTTC.

CDR3: CSVVAVAGELFF. The CDR3 DNA reads as TGCAGCGTTGTGGCAGTGGCCGGGGAGCTGTTTTTT. The chain is built from TRBV29-1 and TRBJ2-2; the D is unclear. The length of the CDR3 is 12 residues. Germline-derived CDR1 and CDR2 are SQVTM and ANQGSEA. The V end was cut by 4 bases, the J end by 6 bases, with 9 bases between.

The chain carries TRBV6-1 and TRBJ1-2; TRBD1 might be the D (5 bases). CDR1 MNHNS and CDR2 SASEGT come from the germline V gene. This CDR3 is 15 amino acids long. Trimming cost V 0 bases and J 4 bases, with 12 bases left between them. The CDR3 region is CASSEASRVGYGYTF. CDR3 DNA sequence: TGTGCCAGCAGTGAAGCAAGCAGGGTCGGCTATGGCTACACCTTC.

The chain joins TRBV15 to TRBJ1-4; D ambiguous. Trimming removed 0 bases at V and 4 bases at J, with 12 bases between. The CDR3 is 16 amino acids. The germline V gene encodes CDR1 LNHNV and CDR2 YYDKDF (reference sequence). The CDR3 sequence is CATSRDMGSLNEKLFF. DNA of the CDR3: TGTGCCACCAGCAGAGATATGGGCAGTCTTAATGAAAAACTGTTTTTT.

V and J are TRBV5-1 and TRBJ1-1, with 7 bases identical to TRBD1. CDR1 is SGHRS and CDR2 is YFSETQ in the germline V gene. Trimming took 3 bases from V and 2 from J; bases not matched to a gene: 4. CDR3 length equals 14 residues. The CDR3 DNA reads as TGCGCCAGCAGCTGGGACAGAATTAACACTGAAGCTTTCTTT. Its translation: CASSWDRINTEAFF.

The chain has TRBV9 and TRBJ2-3; a weak D match, TRBD2 (6 bases). The CDR3 sequence is 14 residues long. V was pared by 1 base and J by 3 bases, with 9 bases between. Germline CDR1 and CDR2: SGDLS and YYNGEE. In DNA form, the CDR3 reads TGTGCCAGCAGCGTAAGACTAGGAACAGATACGCAGTATTTT. Protein: CASSVRLGTDTQYF.

V gene TRBV5-1 combines with J gene TRBJ2-3; D is undetermined. V was trimmed by 3 bases and J by 4 bases, leaving 9 bases between them. The CDR3 consists of 13 residues. CDR1 SGHRS and CDR2 YFSETQ come from the germline V gene. The CDR3 region has the DNA TGCGCCAGCAGCTACGGACCAGCAGATACGCAGTATTTT. As protein: CASSYGPADTQYF.

The chain couples TRBV7-2 to TRBJ2-7; a possible D gene is TRBD1 (5 bases). Germline lookup yields CDR1 SGHTA and CDR2 FQGNSA. The CDR3 loop spans 12 amino acids. V was cut by 4 bases and J by 7 bases, with 11 bases left in between. CDR3 nucleotide sequence: TGTGCCAGCAGCTCCCAGGGCGGAGAGCAGTACTTC. This encodes CASSSQGGEQYF.

The rearrangement links TRBV15 to TRBJ2-7, with 10 bases that match TRBD1. CDR1 is LNHNV, CDR2 YYDKDF, per germline (reference sequence). J gave up 6 bases and V 5 bases, and 10 bases lay outside the gene matches. This CDR3 has 15 amino acids. CDR3 in DNA: TGTGCCACCAGCTTGACAGGGGGCAAGCGCGGCGAGCAGTACTTC. Its protein is CATSLTGGKRGEQYF.

This clonotype was recorded at least ten times. The CDR3 sequence: CASSQDGQGGYNEQFF. DNA of the CDR3: TGCGCCAGCAGCCAAGACGGACAGGGAGGGTACAATGAGCAGTTCTTC. The chain links TRBV4-3 to TRBJ2-1; D is possibly TRBD1 (8 bases). This CDR3 has 16 amino acids. Deletions cut 0 bases from V and 4 bases from J, with 13 bases between. Germline assignment: CDR1 LGHNA and CDR2 YSLEER.

The chain employs TRBV20-1 and TRBJ2-6; no reliable D call. V shed 6 bases and J shed 0 bases, with 3 bases lying between them. The length of the CDR3 is 12 residues. The V gene's germline CDR1 is DFQATT and CDR2 SNEGSKA (reference sequence). CDR3 nucleotides: TGCAGTGCCCCCTCTGGGGCCAACGTCCTGACTTTC. Its protein product is CSAPSGANVLTF.

The rearrangement uses TRBV15 and TRBJ2-3; 7 nucleotides match TRBD2. CDR1 and CDR2 (germline): LNHNV, YYDKDF (reference sequence). The CDR3 totals 15 residues. After removal of 5 bases from V and 0 bases from J, the junction contained 5 bases not matched to a gene. CDR3 DNA: TGTGCCACCAGCGGCCGGGAGGCTAGCACAGATACGCAGTATTTT. Its translation is CATSGREASTDTQYF.

The chain joins TRBV20-1 to TRBJ1-2; 8 bases are shared with TRBD1. The germline CDR1 and CDR2 sequences are DFQATT and SNEGSKA (reference sequence). CDR3 length: 12 amino acids. V dropped 3 bases and J dropped 3; count of bases not matched to a gene: 0. CDR3 region: CSARDRDYGYTF. The CDR3 bases are TGCAGTGCTAGGGACAGGGACTATGGCTACACCTTC.